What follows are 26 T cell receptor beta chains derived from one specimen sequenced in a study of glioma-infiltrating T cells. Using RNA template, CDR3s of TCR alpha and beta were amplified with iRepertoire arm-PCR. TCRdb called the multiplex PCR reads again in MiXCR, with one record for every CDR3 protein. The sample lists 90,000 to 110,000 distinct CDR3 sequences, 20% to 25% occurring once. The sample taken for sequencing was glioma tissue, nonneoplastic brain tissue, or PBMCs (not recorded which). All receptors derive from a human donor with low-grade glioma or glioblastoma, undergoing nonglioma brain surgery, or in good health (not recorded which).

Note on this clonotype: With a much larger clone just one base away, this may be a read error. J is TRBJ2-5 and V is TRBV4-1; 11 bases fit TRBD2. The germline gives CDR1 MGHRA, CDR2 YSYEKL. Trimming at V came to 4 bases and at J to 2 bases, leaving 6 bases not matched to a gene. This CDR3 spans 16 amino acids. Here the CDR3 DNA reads TGCGCCAGCAGCCCGCGGACTAGCGGGCGGCAAGAGACCCAGTACTTC. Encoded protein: CASSPRTSGRQETQYF.

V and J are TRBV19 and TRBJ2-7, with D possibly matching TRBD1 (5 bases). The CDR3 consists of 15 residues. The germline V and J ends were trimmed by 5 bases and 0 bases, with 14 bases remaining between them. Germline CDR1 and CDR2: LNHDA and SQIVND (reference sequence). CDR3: CASSPGHRSSYEQYF. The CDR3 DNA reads TGTGCCAGTAGTCCCGGACACAGGAGCTCCTACGAGCAGTACTTC.

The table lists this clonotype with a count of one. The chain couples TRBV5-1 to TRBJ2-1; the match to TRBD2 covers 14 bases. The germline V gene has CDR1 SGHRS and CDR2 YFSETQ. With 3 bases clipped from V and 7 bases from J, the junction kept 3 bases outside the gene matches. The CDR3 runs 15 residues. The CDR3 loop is CASSSRLAGGNEQFF. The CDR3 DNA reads TGCGCCAGCAGCTCCCGACTAGCGGGAGGGAATGAGCAGTTCTTC.

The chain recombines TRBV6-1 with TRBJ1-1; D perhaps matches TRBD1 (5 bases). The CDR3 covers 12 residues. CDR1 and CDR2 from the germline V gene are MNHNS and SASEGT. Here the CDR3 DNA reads TGTGACAGTACCCCCGGGACGGCTGAAGCTTTCTTT. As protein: CDSTPGTAEAFF.

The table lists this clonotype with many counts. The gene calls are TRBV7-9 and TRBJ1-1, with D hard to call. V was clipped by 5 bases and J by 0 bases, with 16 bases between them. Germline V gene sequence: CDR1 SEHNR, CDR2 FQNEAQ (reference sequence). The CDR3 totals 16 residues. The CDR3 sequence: CASSPGLETMNTEAFF. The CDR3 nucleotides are TGTGCCAGCAGCCCAGGATTGGAGACTATGAACACTGAAGCTTTCTTT.

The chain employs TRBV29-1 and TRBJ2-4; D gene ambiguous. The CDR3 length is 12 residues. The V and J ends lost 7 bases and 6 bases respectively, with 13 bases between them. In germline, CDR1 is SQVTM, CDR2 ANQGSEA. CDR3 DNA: TGCAGCGCCAAAGGTGGCGGAAACATTCAGTACTTC. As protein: CSAKGGGNIQYF. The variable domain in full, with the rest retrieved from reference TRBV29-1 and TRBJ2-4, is SAVISQKPSRDICQRGTSLTIQCQVDSQVTMMFWYRQQPGQSLTLIATANQGSEATYESGFVIDKFPISRPNLTFSTLTVSNMSPEDSSIYLCSAKGGGNIQYFGAGTRLSVL.

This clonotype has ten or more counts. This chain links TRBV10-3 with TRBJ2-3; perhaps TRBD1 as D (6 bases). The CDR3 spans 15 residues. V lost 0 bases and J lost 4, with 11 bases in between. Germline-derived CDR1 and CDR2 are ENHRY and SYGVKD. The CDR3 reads CAISESLRGADTQYF. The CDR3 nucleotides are TGTGCCATCAGTGAGTCTCTCAGGGGAGCAGATACGCAGTATTTT.

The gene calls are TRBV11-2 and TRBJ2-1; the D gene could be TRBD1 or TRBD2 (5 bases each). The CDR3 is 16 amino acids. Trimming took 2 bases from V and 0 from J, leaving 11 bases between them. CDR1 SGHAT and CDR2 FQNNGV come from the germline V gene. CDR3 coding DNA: TGTGCCAGCAGCTTAATGGGGGTGGGCTCCTACAATGAGCAGTTCTTC. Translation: CASSLMGVGSYNEQFF.

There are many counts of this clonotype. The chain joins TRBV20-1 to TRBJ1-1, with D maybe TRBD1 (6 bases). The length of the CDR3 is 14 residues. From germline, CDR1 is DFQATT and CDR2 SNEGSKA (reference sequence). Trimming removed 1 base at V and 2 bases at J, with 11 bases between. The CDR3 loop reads CSARVGRGNTEAFF. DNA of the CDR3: TGCAGTGCTAGAGTGGGCAGGGGAAACACTGAAGCTTTCTTT.

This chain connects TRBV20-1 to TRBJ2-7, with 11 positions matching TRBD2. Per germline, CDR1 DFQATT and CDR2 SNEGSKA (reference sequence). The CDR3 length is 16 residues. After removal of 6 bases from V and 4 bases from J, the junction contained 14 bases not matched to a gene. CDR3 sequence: CSATSISGGAGYEQYF. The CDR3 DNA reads TGCAGTGCCACCAGCATTAGCGGGGGGGCCGGGTACGAGCAGTACTTC.

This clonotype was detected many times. CDR3 protein: CASSPGQGAPDTQYF. The DNA for the CDR3 is TGTGCCAGCAGTCCGGGACAGGGGGCTCCAGATACGCAGTATTTT. The rearrangement uses TRBV2 and TRBJ2-3; 12 nucleotides agree with TRBD1. After removal of 5 bases from V and 4 bases from J, the junction contained 4 bases not matched to a gene. This CDR3 contains 15 residues. From germline, CDR1 is SNHLY and CDR2 FYNNEI.

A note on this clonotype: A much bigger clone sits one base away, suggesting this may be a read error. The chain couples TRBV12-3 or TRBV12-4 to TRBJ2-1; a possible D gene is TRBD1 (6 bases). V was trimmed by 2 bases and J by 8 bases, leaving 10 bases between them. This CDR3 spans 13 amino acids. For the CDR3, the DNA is TGTGCCAGCAGTTTACGACAGGCCGATGAGCAGTTCTTC. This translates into CASSLRQADEQFF.

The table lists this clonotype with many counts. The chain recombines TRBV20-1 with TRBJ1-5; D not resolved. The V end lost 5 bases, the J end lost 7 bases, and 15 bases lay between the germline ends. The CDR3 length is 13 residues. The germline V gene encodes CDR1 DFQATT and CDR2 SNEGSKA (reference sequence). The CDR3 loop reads CSAEKDDDQPQHF. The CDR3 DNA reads TGCAGTGCTGAAAAGGATGACGACCAGCCCCAGCATTTT.

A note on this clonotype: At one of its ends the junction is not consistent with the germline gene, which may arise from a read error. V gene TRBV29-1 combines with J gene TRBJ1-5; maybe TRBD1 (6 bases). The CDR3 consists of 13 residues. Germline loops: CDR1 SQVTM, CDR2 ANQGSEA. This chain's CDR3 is CSVGGGGNQSQHF. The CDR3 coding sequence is TGCAGCGTAGGGGGGGGGGGCAATCAGTCCCAGCATTTT.

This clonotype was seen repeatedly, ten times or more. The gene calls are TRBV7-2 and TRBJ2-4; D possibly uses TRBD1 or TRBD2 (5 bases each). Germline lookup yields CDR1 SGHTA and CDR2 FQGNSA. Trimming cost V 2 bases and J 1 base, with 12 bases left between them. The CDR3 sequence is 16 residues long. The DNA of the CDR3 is TGTGCCAGCAGCTTACCCGGGACCGCTGCCAAAAACATTCAGTACTTC. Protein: CASSLPGTAAKNIQYF.

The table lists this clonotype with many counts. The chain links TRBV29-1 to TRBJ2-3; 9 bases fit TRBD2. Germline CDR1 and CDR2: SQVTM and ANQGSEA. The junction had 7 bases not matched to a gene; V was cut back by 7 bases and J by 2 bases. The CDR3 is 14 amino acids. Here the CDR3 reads CSGVSGRPTDTQYF. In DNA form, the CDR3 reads TGCAGCGGAGTCAGCGGGAGGCCCACAGATACGCAGTATTTT.

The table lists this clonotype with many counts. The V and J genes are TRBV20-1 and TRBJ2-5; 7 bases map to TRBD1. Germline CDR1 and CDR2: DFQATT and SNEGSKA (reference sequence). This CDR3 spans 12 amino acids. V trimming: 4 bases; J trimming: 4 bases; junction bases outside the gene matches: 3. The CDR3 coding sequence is TGCAGTGCTAAACAGGGGAGAGAGACCCAGTACTTC. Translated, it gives CSAKQGRETQYF.

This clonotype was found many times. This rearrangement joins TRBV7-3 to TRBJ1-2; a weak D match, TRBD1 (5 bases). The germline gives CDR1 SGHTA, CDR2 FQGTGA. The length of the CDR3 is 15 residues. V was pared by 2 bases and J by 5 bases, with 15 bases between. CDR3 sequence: CASSLVHDSAYGYTF. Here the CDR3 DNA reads TGTGCCAGCAGCTTAGTCCACGACAGCGCTTATGGCTACACCTTC. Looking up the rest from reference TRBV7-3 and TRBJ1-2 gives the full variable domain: GAGVSQTPSNKVTEKGKYVELRCDPISGHTALYWYRQSLGQGPEFLIYFQGTGAADDSGLPNDRFFAVRPEGSVSTLKIQRTERGDSAVYLCASSLVHDSAYGYTFGSGTRLTVV.

Here the CDR3 reads CSVAPSKRGTPYEQYF. The CDR3 bases are TGCAGCGTTGCCCCTTCAAAAAGGGGTACCCCCTACGAGCAGTACTTC. The rearrangement joins TRBV29-1 to TRBJ2-7; a weak D match, TRBD1 (5 bases). This CDR3 comprises 16 residues. Germline CDR1 SQVTM, CDR2 ANQGSEA. Trimming removed 4 bases from V and 2 bases from J, with 21 bases in between.

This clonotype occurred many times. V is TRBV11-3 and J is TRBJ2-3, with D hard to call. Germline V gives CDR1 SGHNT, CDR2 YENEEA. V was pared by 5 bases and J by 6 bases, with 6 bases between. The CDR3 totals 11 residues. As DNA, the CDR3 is TGTGCCAGCAGCCAACAGGATACGCAGTATTTT. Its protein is CASSQQDTQYF.

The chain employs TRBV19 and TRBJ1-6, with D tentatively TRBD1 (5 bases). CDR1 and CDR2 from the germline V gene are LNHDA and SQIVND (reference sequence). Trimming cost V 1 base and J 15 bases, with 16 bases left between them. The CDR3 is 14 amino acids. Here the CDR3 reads CASSIGGDGSYLHF. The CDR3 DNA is TGTGCCAGTAGTATAGGGGGCGACGGTTCATACCTCCACTTT.

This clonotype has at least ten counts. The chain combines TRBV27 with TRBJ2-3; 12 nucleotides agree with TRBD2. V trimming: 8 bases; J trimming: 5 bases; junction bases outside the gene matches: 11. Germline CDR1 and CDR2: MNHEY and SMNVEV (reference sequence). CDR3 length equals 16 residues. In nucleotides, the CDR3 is TGTGCCAGCGCAAATCTACTAGCGGGGGGTAGAGATACGCAGTATTTT. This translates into CASANLLAGGRDTQYF.

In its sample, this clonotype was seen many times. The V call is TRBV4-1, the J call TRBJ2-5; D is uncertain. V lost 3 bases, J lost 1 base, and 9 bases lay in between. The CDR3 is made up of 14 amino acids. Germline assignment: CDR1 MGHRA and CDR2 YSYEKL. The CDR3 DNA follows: TGCGCCAGCAGCCAGCAGGAAGCCCAAGAGACCCAGTACTTC. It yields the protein CASSQQEAQETQYF.

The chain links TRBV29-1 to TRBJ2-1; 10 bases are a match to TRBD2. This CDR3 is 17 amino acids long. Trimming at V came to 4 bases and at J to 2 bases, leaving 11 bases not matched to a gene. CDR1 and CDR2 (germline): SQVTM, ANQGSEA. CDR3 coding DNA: TGCAGCGTTGCCCTAGCGGGAGCCGGTGCGGCCTACAATGAGCAGTTCTTC. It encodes CSVALAGAGAAYNEQFF.

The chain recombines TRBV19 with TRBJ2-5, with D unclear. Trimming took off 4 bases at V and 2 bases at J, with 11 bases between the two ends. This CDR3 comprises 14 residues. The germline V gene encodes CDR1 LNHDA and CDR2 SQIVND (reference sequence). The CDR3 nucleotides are TGTGCCAGTAGTAAAGGGCAGAAACAAGAGACCCAGTACTTC. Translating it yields CASSKGQKQETQYF.

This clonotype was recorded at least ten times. Written as DNA, the CDR3 is TGTGCCAGCAGTGTTTCGAAGGACAGGGCCGGAAACACCATATATTTT. Encoded protein: CASSVSKDRAGNTIYF. The chain uses TRBV6-4 and TRBJ1-3; 8 bases map to TRBD1. The CDR3 covers 16 residues. V shed 4 bases and J 4 bases; nucleotides not matched to a gene: 9. Germline CDR1 and CDR2: MRHNA and SNTAGT.